This T cell receptor (beta chain) was sequenced during a study of blood T cell repertoires in COVID-19. The authors' processing: Amplified reference gene primers provided the basis for estimating nucleated cell counts. Generated by immunoSEQ multiplex PCR, the TCRdb table keeps only in-frame clones and is missing some. V and J calls plus clone size are reproduced from that table; the DNA served to infer D and trimming. Of roughly 56,000 clones in the sample, 90% were seen once. The CDR3 contains 14 residues. The V and J ends lost 2 bases and 6 bases respectively, with 9 bases between them. In germline, CDR1 is SGHTS, CDR2 YDEGEE.

J is TRBJ1-6 and V is TRBV5-8; D remains ambiguous. Sequencing used peripheral blood. This receptor was taken from a man in his 60s with active COVID-19. CDR3 amino acids: CASSFYSGNSPLHF. Written as DNA, the CDR3 is TGTGCCAGCAGCTTCTACTCGGGTAATTCACCCCTCCACTTT.